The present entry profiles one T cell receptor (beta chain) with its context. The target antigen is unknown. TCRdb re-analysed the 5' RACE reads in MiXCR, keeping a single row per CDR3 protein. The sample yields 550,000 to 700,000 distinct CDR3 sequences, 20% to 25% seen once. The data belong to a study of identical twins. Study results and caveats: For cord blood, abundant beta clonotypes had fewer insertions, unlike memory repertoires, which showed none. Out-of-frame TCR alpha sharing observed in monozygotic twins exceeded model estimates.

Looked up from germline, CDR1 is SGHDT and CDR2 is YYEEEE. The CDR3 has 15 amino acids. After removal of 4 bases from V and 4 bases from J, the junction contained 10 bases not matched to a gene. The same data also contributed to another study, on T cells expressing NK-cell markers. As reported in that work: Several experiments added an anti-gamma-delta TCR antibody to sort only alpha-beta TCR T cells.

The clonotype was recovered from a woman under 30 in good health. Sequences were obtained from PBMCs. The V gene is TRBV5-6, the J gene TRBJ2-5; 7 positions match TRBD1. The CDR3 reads CASSRRNYRGETQYF. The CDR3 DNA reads TGTGCCAGCAGCCGAAGAAATTACAGGGGAGAGACCCAGTACTTC.